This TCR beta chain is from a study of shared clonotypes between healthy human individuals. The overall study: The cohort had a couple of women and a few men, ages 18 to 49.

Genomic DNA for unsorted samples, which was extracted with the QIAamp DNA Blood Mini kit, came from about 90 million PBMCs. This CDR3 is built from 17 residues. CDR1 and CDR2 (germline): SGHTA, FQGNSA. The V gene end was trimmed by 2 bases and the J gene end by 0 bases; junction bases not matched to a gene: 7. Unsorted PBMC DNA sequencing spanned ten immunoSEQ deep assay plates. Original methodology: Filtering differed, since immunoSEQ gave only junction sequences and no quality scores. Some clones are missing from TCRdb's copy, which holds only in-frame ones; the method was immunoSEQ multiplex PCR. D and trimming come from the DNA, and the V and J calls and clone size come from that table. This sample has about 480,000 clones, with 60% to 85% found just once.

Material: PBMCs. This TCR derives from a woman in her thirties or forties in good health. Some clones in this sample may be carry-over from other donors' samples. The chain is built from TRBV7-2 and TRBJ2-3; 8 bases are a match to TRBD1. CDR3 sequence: CASSLWPQGASTDTQYF. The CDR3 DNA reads TGTGCCAGCAGCTTATGGCCCCAGGGGGCGAGCACAGATACGCAGTATTTT.